The following is a TCR beta chain sequence with its context. These data are taken from a study of early T cells in non-severe SARS-CoV-2 infection. The overall study: Chains stayed unpaired after sequencing of bulk RNA from unsorted whole blood.

Germline V gives CDR1 LGHDT, CDR2 YNNKEL (reference sequence). CDR3 length: 15 amino acids. V dropped 4 bases and J dropped 7 bases, with 14 bases sitting between them. Attachment of unique molecular identifiers was made to individual cDNA molecules. A single record per CDR3 protein comes from TCRdb applying MiXCR to the 5' RACE reads. Among 60,000 to 75,000 distinct CDR3 sequences, more than 9.5% were seen once, and the ten largest hold about 6%. The starting material was whole blood, obtained at baseline. The source is an adult who was a healthcare worker with PCR-confirmed SARS-CoV-2 infection or an uninfected control (not recorded which). The chain links TRBV3-1 to TRBJ1-6; tentatively, D is TRBD1 (5 bases). CDR3 protein: CASSPRDGLNSPLHF. The DNA of the CDR3 is TGTGCCAGCAGCCCCCGGGACGGGCTCAATTCACCCCTCCACTTT.